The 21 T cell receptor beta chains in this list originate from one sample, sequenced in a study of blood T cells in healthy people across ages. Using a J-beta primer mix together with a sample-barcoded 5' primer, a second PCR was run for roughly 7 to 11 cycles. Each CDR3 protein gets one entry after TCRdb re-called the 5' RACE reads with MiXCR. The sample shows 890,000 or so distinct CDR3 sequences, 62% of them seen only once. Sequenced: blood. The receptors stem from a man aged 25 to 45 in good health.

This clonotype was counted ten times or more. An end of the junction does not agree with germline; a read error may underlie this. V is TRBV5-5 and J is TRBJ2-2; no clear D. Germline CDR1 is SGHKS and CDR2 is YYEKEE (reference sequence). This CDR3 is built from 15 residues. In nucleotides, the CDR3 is TGTGCCAGCAGTTTGGGCGTCCCGGACACCGGGGAGCTGTTTTTT. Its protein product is CASSLGVPDTGELFF.

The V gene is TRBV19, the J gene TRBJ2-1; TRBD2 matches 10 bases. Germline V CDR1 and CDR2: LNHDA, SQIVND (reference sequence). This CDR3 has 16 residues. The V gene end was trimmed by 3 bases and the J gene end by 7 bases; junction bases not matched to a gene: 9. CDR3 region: CASSITSGGAWNEQFF. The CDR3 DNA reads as TGTGCCAGTAGTATCACGAGCGGGGGGGCATGGAATGAGCAGTTCTTC.

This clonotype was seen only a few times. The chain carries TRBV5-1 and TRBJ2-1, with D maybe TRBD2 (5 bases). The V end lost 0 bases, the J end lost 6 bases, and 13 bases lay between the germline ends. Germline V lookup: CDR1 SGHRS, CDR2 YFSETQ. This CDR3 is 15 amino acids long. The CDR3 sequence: CASSLDPGSSNEQFF. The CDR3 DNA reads TGCGCCAGCAGCTTGGATCCGGGGTCGAGCAATGAGCAGTTCTTC.

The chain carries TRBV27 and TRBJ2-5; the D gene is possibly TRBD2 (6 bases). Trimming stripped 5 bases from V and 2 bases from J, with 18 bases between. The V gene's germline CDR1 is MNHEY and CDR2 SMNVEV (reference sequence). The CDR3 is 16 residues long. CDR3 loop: CASSPILRGVQETQYF. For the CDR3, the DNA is TGTGCCAGCAGTCCCATCTTGCGCGGGGTTCAAGAGACCCAGTACTTC.

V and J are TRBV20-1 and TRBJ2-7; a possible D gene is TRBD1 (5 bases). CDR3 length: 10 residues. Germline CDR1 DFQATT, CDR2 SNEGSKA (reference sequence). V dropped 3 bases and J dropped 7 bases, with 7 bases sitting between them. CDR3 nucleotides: TGCAGTGCTAGGGACAATGAGCAGTACTTC. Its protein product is CSARDNEQYF.

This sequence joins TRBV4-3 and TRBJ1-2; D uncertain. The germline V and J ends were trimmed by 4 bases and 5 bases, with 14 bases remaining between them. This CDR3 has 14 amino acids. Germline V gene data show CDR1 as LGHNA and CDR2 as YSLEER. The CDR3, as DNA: TGCGCCAGCAGCCTCTCCCTTCAGGCTTATGGCTACACCTTC. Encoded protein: CASSLSLQAYGYTF.

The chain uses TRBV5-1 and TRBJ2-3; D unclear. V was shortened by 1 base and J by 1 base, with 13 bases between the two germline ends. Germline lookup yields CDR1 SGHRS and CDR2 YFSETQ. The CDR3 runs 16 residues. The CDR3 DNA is TGCGCCAGCAGCTTGATCCTCACGAGAGGCACAGATACGCAGTATTTT. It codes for CASSLILTRGTDTQYF.

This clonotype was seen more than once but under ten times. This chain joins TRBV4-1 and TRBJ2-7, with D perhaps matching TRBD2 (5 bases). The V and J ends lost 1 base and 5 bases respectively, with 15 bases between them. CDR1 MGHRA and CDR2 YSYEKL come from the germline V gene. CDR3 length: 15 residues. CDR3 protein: CASSQGPAGLDEQYF. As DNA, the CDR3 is TGCGCCAGCAGCCAAGGACCGGCGGGTTTGGACGAGCAGTACTTC.

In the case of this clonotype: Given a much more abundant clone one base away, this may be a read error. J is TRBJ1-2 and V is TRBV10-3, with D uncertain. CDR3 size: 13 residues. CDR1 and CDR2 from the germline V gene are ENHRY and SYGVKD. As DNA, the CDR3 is TGTGCCTTCAGTGAAACGGGAATGAGAGGCTACACCTTC. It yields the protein CAFSETGMRGYTF.

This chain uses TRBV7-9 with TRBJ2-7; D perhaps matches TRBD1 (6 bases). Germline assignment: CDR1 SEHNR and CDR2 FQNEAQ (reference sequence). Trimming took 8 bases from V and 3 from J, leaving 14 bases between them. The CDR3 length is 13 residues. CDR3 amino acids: CASEPGHFYEQYF. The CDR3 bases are TGTGCCAGCGAGCCGGGACACTTCTACGAGCAGTACTTC.

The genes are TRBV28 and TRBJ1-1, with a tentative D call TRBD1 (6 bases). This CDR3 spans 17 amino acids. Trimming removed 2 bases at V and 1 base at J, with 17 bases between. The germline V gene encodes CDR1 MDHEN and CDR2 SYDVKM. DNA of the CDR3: TGTGCCAGCAGTTTAAGGGTCTGGGGGGGCAGGAACACTGAAGCTTTCTTT. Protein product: CASSLRVWGGRNTEAFF. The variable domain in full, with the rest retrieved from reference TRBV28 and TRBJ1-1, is DVKVTQSSRYLVKRTGEKVFLECVQDMDHENMFWYRQDPGLGLRLIYFSYDVKMKEKGDIPEGYSVSREKKERFSLILESASTNQTSMYLCASSLRVWGGRNTEAFFGQGTRLTVV.

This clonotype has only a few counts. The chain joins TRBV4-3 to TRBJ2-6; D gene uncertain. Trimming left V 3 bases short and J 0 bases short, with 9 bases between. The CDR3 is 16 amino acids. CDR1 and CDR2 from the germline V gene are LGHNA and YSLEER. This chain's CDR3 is CASSQYSYSGANVLTF. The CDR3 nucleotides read TGCGCCAGCAGCCAGTACAGCTACTCTGGGGCCAACGTCCTGACTTTC.

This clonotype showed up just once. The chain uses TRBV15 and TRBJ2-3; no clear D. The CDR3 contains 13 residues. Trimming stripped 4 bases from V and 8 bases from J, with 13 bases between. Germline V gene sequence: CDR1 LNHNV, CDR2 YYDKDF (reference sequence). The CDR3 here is CATSTQPRPTQYF. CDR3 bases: TGTGCCACCAGCACCCAGCCTCGACCTACGCAGTATTTT. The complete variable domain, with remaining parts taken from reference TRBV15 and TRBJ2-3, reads DAMVIQNPRYQVTQFGKPVTLSCSQTLNHNVMYWYQQKSSQAPKLLFHYYDKDFNNEADTPDNFQSRRPNTSFCFLDIRSPGLGDTAMYLCATSTQPRPTQYFGPGTRLTVL.

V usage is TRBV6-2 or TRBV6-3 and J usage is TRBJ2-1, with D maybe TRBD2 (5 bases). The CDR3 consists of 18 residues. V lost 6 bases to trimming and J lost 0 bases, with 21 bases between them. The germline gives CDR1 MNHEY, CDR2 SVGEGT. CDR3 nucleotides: TGTGCCAGCAGACTCGGTTATGGACGGAGGAGCTCCTACAATGAGCAGTTCTTC. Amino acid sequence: CASRLGYGRRSSYNEQFF.

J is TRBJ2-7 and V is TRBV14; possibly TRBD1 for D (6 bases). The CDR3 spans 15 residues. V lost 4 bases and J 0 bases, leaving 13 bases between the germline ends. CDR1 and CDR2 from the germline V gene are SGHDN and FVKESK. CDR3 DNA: TGTGCCAGCAGCCGAACCGGGACATACTCCTACGAGCAGTACTTC. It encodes CASSRTGTYSYEQYF.

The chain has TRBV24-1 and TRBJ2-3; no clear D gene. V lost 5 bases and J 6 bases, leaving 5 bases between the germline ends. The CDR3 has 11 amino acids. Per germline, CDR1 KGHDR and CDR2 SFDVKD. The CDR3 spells CATSVMDTQYF. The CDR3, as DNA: TGTGCCACCAGTGTTATGGATACGCAGTATTTT.

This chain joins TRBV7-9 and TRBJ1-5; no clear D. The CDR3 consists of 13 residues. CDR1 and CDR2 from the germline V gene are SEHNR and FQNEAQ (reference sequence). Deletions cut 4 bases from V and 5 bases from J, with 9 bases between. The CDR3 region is CASSSAQDQPQHF. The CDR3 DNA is TGTGCCAGCAGCTCAGCGCAAGATCAGCCCCAGCATTTT.

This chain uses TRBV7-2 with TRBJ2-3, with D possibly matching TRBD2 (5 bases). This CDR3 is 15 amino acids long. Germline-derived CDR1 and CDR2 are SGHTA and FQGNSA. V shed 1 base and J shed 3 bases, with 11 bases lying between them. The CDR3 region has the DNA TGTGCCAGCAGCTTAGGAGCGGCGTGGACAGATACGCAGTATTTT. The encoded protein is CASSLGAAWTDTQYF.

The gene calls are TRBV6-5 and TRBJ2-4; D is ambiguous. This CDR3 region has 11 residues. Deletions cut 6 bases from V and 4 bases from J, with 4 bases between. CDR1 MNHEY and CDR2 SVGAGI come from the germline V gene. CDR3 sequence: CASREKNIQYF. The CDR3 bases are TGTGCCAGCAGGGAAAAAAACATTCAGTACTTC.

CDR3 sequence reads: CASSFSGPAYEQYF. CDR3 nucleotides: TGTGCCAGCAGCTTTAGCGGGCCCGCCTACGAGCAGTACTTC. V is TRBV7-2 and J is TRBJ2-7; 7 bases are shared with TRBD2. This CDR3 is 14 amino acids long. Germline CDR1 is SGHTA and CDR2 is FQGNSA. V dropped 3 bases and J dropped 2; count of bases not matched to a gene: 4.

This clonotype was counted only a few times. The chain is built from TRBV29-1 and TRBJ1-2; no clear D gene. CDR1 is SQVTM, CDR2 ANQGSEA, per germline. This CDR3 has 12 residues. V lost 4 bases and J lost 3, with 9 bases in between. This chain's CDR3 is CSVAGFDYGYTF. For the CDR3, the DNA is TGCAGCGTTGCGGGCTTCGACTATGGCTACACCTTC.